A single sample gave rise to the 20 T cell receptor beta chains below, sequenced in a study of blood T cells in healthy people across ages. It was with a sample-barcoded 5' primer and a J-beta primer mix that a second PCR of about 7 to 12 cycles was run. TCRdb processed the 5' RACE reads anew with MiXCR; each CDR3 protein has one entry. The sample shows 1.5 million to 2 million distinct CDR3 sequences, about 31% of them seen only once. Sequencing was done on a sample of blood. These receptors all come from a woman under 40 in good health.

This sequence joins TRBV18 and TRBJ2-7, with D uncertain. The length of the CDR3 is 14 residues. The V and J ends lost 3 bases and 2 bases respectively, with 11 bases between them. Germline V gene lookup returns CDR1 KGHSH and CDR2 LQKENI. The CDR3: CASSPLGTAYEQYF. The CDR3 nucleotides are TGTGCCAGCTCACCTCTTGGCACAGCCTACGAGCAGTACTTC.

This rearrangement joins TRBV5-8 to TRBJ2-3, with a tentative D call TRBD2 (6 bases). V shed 6 bases and J shed 9 bases, with 23 bases lying between them. This CDR3 region has 15 residues. Per germline, CDR1 SGHTS and CDR2 YDEGEE. CDR3 in amino acids: CASILDATPRGTQYF. CDR3 sequence (DNA): TGTGCCAGCATCCTAGACGCCACGCCCCGGGGGACGCAGTATTTT. Based on the CDR3 plus reference TRBV5-8 and TRBJ2-3, the full variable domain is EAGVTQSPTHLIKTRGQQATLRCSPISGHTSVYWYQQALGLGLQFLLWYDEGEERNRGNFPPRFSGRQFPNYSSELNVNALELEDSALYLCASILDATPRGTQYFGPGTRLTVL.

The rearrangement joins TRBV20-1 to TRBJ2-6; perhaps D is TRBD1 or TRBD2 (5 bases each). The CDR3 is 16 amino acids. Deletions cut 0 bases from V and 5 bases from J, with 14 bases between. Germline CDR1 is DFQATT and CDR2 is SNEGSKA (reference sequence). The CDR3 region has the DNA TGCAGTGCTAGAGATCCCCTCTGGGGGTGGGCCAACGTCCTGACTTTC. Encoded protein: CSARDPLWGWANVLTF.

The CDR3 nucleotides read TGCAGTGCTAGAGAAGGGACAGGGGGAGGAACTGAAGCTTTCTTT. Amino acid sequence: CSAREGTGGGTEAFF. The rearrangement joins TRBV20-1 to TRBJ1-1, with 11 bases that match TRBD1. The germline CDR1 and CDR2 sequences are DFQATT and SNEGSKA (reference sequence). This CDR3 contains 15 residues. V lost 0 bases, J lost 5 bases, and 5 bases stayed unmatched.

The chain uses TRBV6-1 and TRBJ2-7; 8 bases match TRBD1. The V gene end was trimmed by 6 bases and the J gene end by 4 bases; junction bases not matched to a gene: 14. There are 16 residues in the CDR3. Germline V gene lookup returns CDR1 MNHNS and CDR2 SASEGT. CDR3 region: CASSEPGQGYGYEQYF. DNA of the CDR3: TGTGCCAGCAGCGAGCCCGGACAGGGTTATGGTTACGAGCAGTACTTC.

The V gene is TRBV12-3 or TRBV12-4, the J gene TRBJ2-5; D gene uncertain. Trimming removed 2 bases from V and 5 bases from J, with 9 bases in between. This CDR3 is 13 amino acids long. The DNA for the CDR3 is TGTGCCAGCAGTTTATCTTCATCCGAGACCCAGTACTTC. This encodes CASSLSSSETQYF.

The rearrangement links TRBV12-3 or TRBV12-4 to TRBJ2-1; 8 nucleotides match TRBD2. CDR3 length equals 14 residues. The V segment lost 4 bases and the J segment 9 bases; nucleotides outside the gene matches: 8. CDR3 protein: CASSSGGRSIEQFF. DNA for the CDR3: TGTGCCAGCAGTTCGGGGGGGCGGTCAATTGAGCAGTTCTTC.

This clonotype has just a few counts. This chain links TRBV6-5 with TRBJ1-5; TRBD1 matches at 8 bases. Germline V lookup: CDR1 MNHEY, CDR2 SVGAGI. V gave up 2 bases and J gave up 6 bases; unmatched junction bases: 3. There are 14 residues in the CDR3. Here the CDR3 reads CASSYGTGGQPQHF. The CDR3 DNA sequence: TGTGCCAGCAGTTACGGAACAGGGGGTCAGCCCCAGCATTTT.

The genes are TRBV7-6 and TRBJ1-2; 9 bases match TRBD1. CDR1 SGHVS and CDR2 FNYEAQ come from the germline V gene. The CDR3 is 15 residues long. With 6 bases clipped from V and 6 bases from J, the junction kept 11 bases outside the gene matches. The CDR3 DNA reads TGTGCCAGCAGTCGTCCGGGACAGGGCATAGATGGCTACACCTTC. It yields the protein CASSRPGQGIDGYTF.

This clonotype was observed a handful of times. The rearrangement joins TRBV27 to TRBJ2-5; D remains ambiguous. Germline CDR1 is MNHEY and CDR2 is SMNVEV (reference sequence). The CDR3 is 11 amino acids. Trimming cost V 3 bases and J 13 bases, with 12 bases left between them. The CDR3 region is CASSFHGIVYF. CDR3 DNA: TGTGCCAGCAGTTTCCATGGGATTGTGTACTTC.

This clonotype showed up just a few times. The genes are TRBV5-1 and TRBJ2-1, with D perhaps TRBD2 (5 bases). Germline CDR1 is SGHRS and CDR2 is YFSETQ. The CDR3 consists of 17 residues. V lost 4 bases to trimming and J lost 1 base, with 18 bases between them. CDR3 sequence reads: CASSTRAAMGSYNEQFF. CDR3 bases: TGCGCCAGCAGCACTAGGGCGGCCATGGGATCCTACAATGAGCAGTTCTTC.

For this clonotype: One end of the junction fails to match germline, which may point to a read error. The chain employs TRBV28 and TRBJ1-2; unclear D gene. The CDR3 is 12 amino acids. Per germline, CDR1 MDHEN and CDR2 SYDVKM. The CDR3 protein is CASSLISYGYIF. The CDR3 DNA reads as TGTGCCAGCAGTTTAATCTCCTATGGCTACATCTTC.

Here the CDR3 reads CASRPTGPQETQYF. The CDR3 nucleotides are TGTGCCAGCAGGCCCACGGGGCCGCAAGAGACCCAGTACTTC. The J gene is TRBJ2-5, the V gene TRBV12-3 or TRBV12-4, with D perhaps given as TRBD1 or TRBD2 (5 bases each). V lost 6 bases and J lost 2, with 13 bases in between. This CDR3 spans 14 amino acids.

This chain links TRBV7-9 with TRBJ2-2, with D possibly matching TRBD2 (6 bases). Per germline, CDR1 SEHNR and CDR2 FQNEAQ (reference sequence). V was trimmed by 4 bases and J by 4 bases, leaving 10 bases between them. The CDR3 spans 14 residues. CDR3 bases: TGTGCCAGCAGCTACGGGGAGGTCACCGGGGAGCTGTTTTTT. As protein: CASSYGEVTGELFF.

This clonotype was counted only a few times. V usage is TRBV3-1 and J usage is TRBJ1-1; no reliable D call. Germline CDR1 and CDR2: LGHDT and YNNKEL (reference sequence). This CDR3 is built from 15 residues. Deletions cut 0 bases from V and 2 bases from J, with 10 bases between. The CDR3 nucleotides read TGTGCCAGCAGCCAAGATTGGGGTCACAACACTGAAGCTTTCTTT. It codes for CASSQDWGHNTEAFF. Full variable domain (remainder filled in from reference TRBV3-1 and TRBJ1-1): DTAVSQTPKYLVTQMGNDKSIKCEQNLGHDTMYWYKQDSKKFLKIMFSYNNKELIINETVPNRFSPKSPDKAHLNLHINSLELGDSAVYFCASSQDWGHNTEAFFGQGTRLTVV.

The V gene is TRBV27, the J gene TRBJ2-1; TRBD2 matches 9 bases. The CDR3 extends over 14 amino acids. Germline V gives CDR1 MNHEY, CDR2 SMNVEV (reference sequence). V shed 2 bases, J shed 9 bases, and the junction held 5 bases outside the gene matches. CDR3 amino acids: CASSLGLANSEQFF. The CDR3 bases are TGTGCCAGCAGTTTAGGACTAGCGAATAGTGAGCAGTTCTTC.

About this clonotype itself: At one end the junction does not follow the germline gene, possibly because of a read error. This chain uses TRBV12-3 or TRBV12-4 with TRBJ2-3; TRBD2 matches 10 bases. The CDR3 contains 15 residues. Written as DNA, the CDR3 is TGTGCCAGCAAAATAGCGGGGGGAAGTGCAGATGCGCAGTATTTT. Translating gives CASKIAGGSADAQYF.

The V gene is TRBV27, the J gene TRBJ2-3, with 9 bases that match TRBD2. The V gene's germline CDR1 is MNHEY and CDR2 SMNVEV (reference sequence). This CDR3 is 17 amino acids long. With 7 bases clipped from V and 4 bases from J, the junction kept 15 bases outside the gene matches. CDR3 protein: CASNSFALAGLSDTQYF. The CDR3 DNA follows: TGTGCCAGCAATTCCTTCGCGCTAGCGGGGTTATCAGATACGCAGTATTTT.

This clonotype has only a few counts. The rearrangement uses TRBV6-5 and TRBJ2-3; the D is unclear. V was cut by 2 bases and J by 2 bases, with 11 bases left in between. Germline V gene sequence: CDR1 MNHEY, CDR2 SVGAGI. The CDR3 sequence is 15 residues long. The CDR3 here is CASSYGRPPTDTQYF. In nucleotides, the CDR3 is TGTGCCAGCAGTTACGGACGGCCCCCCACAGATACGCAGTATTTT.

The chain couples TRBV7-8 to TRBJ2-5, with 9 bases that match TRBD1. The J call is uncertain, as TRBJ2-7 better fits the DNA end. The CDR3 runs 16 residues. Germline V gives CDR1 SGHVS, CDR2 FQNEAQ. CDR3 region: CASSLQMTGGVGEQYF. CDR3 DNA sequence: TGTGCCAGCAGCCTCCAGATGACAGGGGGAGTCGGCGAGCAGTACTTC.